The rows below give T cell receptor beta chains drawn from one sample of a study of read filtering for tumor transcriptome and immune sequencing. Each CDR3 protein is one row after TCRdb ran MiXCR on the reads. The sample records 40,000 or so distinct CDR3 sequences, approximately 15% being singletons. Material: a population of CD138-negative cells sorted from bone marrow. These receptor sequences come from a donor at least 40 years old with multiple myeloma. CDR3s include the opening cysteine and the closing phenylalanine or tryptophan. The D gene is left open where the match is weak. Size is stated for part of the rows, as once, few or many counts, or as a class when the clone is expanded.

d_call,clone_size,v_call,j_call,cdr3_nt,cdr3_aa
TRBD1,-,TRBV25-1,TRBJ1-2,TGTGCCAGCAGTTTAGAGGGACAGGGGGCTGGCTACACCTTC,CASSLEGQGAGYTF
-,many,TRBV18,TRBJ1-1,TGTGCCAGCTCCCTCGGGGGGGCGGGGAACACTGAAGCTTTCTTT,CASSLGGAGNTEAFF
-,many,TRBV25-1,TRBJ2-7,TGTGCCAGCAGTCACGGGGAGTGGGAGCAGTACTTC,CASSHGEWEQYF
-,many,TRBV4-1,TRBJ2-2,TGCGCCAGCAGCCAAGAATTAAGTCGGGTGTACACCGGGGAGCTGTTTTTT,CASSQELSRVYTGELFF
TRBD2,many,TRBV27,TRBJ2-1,TGTGCCAGCAGTCCAAGGACTAGCGGGGGGGCGGGCAATGAGCAGTTCTTC,CASSPRTSGGAGNEQFF
-,-,TRBV30,TRBJ2-2,TGTGCCTGGGGCCTGAGCACCGGGGAGCTGTTTTTT,CAWGLSTGELFF
-,many,TRBV11-3,TRBJ1-1,TGTGCCAGCAGCCGTCAGACCGACACTGAAGCTTTCTTT,CASSRQTDTEAFF
-,many,TRBV20-1,TRBJ2-3,TGCAGTGCTAGGAGGTCAGATACGCAGTATTTT,CSARRSDTQYF
-,many,TRBV20-1,TRBJ1-1,TGCAGTGCTAGAGATCCGTTTGAAGCTTTCTTT,CSARDPFEAFF
-,-,TRBV27,TRBJ1-2,TGTGCCAGCAGTTTGGGCGGGGGGCTGGATGGCTACACCTTC,CASSLGGGLDGYTF
-,many,TRBV7-9,TRBJ1-3,TGTGCCAGCAGCATAGCCACTTGGGACACCATATATTTT,CASSIATWDTIYF
TRBD1,many,TRBV4-1,TRBJ2-1,TGCGCCAGCAGCCAAGATACTGTCTATGGACAGGCCTACTACAATGAGCAGTTCTTC,CASSQDTVYGQAYYNEQFF
-,many,TRBV24-1,TRBJ1-5,TGTGCCACCAGTGGCTGGGGTTCTAGCAATCAGCCCCAGCATTTT,CATSGWGSSNQPQHF
-,-,TRBV7-9,TRBJ2-1,TGTGCCAGCAGCATAGACCCCCACAATGAGCAGTTCTTC,CASSIDPHNEQFF
-,many,TRBV11-1,TRBJ2-1,TGTGCCAGCAGCGCTTGGGACGGGAGCTCCTACAATGAGCAGTTCTTC,CASSAWDGSSYNEQFF
-,many,TRBV20-1,TRBJ2-3,TGCAGTGCCGTAGTGGGGCTCACAGATACGCAGTATTTT,CSAVVGLTDTQYF
-,few,TRBV12-3/TRBV12-4,TRBJ1-3,TGTGCCAGCAGTCCGGGACGGGGGCAGTACACCATATATTTT,CASSPGRGQYTIYF
-,many,TRBV7-9,TRBJ1-6,TGTGCCAGCAGCTTGGCAGGGGATAATTCACCCCTCCACTTT,CASSLAGDNSPLHF
TRBD2,-,TRBV28,TRBJ2-4,TGTGCCAGCAGTTTCGGGCTAGCGGGCAAAAGCATTCAGCACTTC,CASSFGLAGKSIQHF
TRBD2,many,TRBV4-2,TRBJ2-3,TGTGCCAGCAGCCCGACGGGCGGGGGGGCAACAGATACGCAGTATTTT,CASSPTGGGATDTQYF